Each of the 27 T cell receptor beta chains below was sequenced from the same sample in a study of T cells in Graves' hyperthyroidism and ophthalmopathy. Authors of the study amplified TCR beta CDR3 regions from RNA transcripts. RT-PCR in the first round (using the HTBI primer set) targeted the TCR CDR3. TCRdb called the multiplex PCR reads again in MiXCR, with one record for every CDR3 protein. The sample lists roughly 500,000 distinct CDR3 sequences, approximately 25% occurring once. The sequenced sample consisted of blood. Receptors originate from a woman aged 30 to 39 with Graves' ophthalmopathy.

This clonotype was seen many times. This chain joins TRBV27 and TRBJ2-2; D not resolved. The germline V gene encodes CDR1 MNHEY and CDR2 SMNVEV (reference sequence). V lost 5 bases, J lost 7 bases, and 11 bases lay in between. The CDR3 sequence is 13 residues long. CDR3 residues: CASSAELGGELFF. The CDR3 coding sequence is TGTGCCAGCAGTGCCGAGTTGGGCGGGGAGCTGTTTTTT.

This clonotype has a count of ten or more. The V and J genes are TRBV7-2 and TRBJ2-7; D gene ambiguous. Germline CDR1 and CDR2: SGHTA and FQGNSA. Trimming removed 5 bases from V and 4 bases from J, with 18 bases in between. This CDR3 spans 15 amino acids. The chain's CDR3 is CASSHPSSARYEQYF. CDR3 in DNA: TGTGCCAGCAGCCACCCGTCGTCCGCCCGTTACGAGCAGTACTTC.

As regards this clonotype: A much larger clone differs from this one at a single base, so this may be a read error. V usage is TRBV20-1 and J usage is TRBJ2-7; 8 bases match TRBD2. The germline V gene encodes CDR1 DFQATT and CDR2 SNEGSKA (reference sequence). This CDR3 has 14 residues. The CDR3 loop is CSALGGGPSYEQDF. DNA of the CDR3: TGCAGTGCCCTGGGCGGGGGGCCTTCCTACGAGCAGGACTTC.

The rearrangement uses TRBV28 and TRBJ1-6; D ambiguous. Trimming took off 3 bases at V and 0 bases at J, with 9 bases between the two ends. Germline CDR1 MDHEN, CDR2 SYDVKM. This CDR3 is 16 amino acids long. The CDR3 here is CASSFRESSYNSPLHF. CDR3 sequence (DNA): TGTGCCAGCAGTTTTAGGGAAAGCTCCTATAATTCACCCCTCCACTTT.

V is TRBV19 and J is TRBJ1-2; D perhaps matches TRBD1 (6 bases). The V end was cut by 4 bases, the J end by 4 bases, with 16 bases between. The CDR3 has 15 residues. Germline CDR1 is LNHDA and CDR2 is SQIVND (reference sequence). CDR3: CASSSGQILSYGYTF. CDR3 coding DNA: TGTGCCAGTAGTAGCGGACAGATCCTATCCTATGGCTACACCTTC.

CDR3 sequence reads: CASSIMGVSNQPQHF. The CDR3 nucleotides read TGTGCCAGTAGTATTATGGGCGTAAGCAATCAGCCCCAGCATTTT. V is TRBV19 and J is TRBJ1-5; D ambiguous. V gave up 3 bases and J gave up 1 base, with 10 bases separating them. In germline, CDR1 is LNHDA, CDR2 SQIVND (reference sequence). There are 15 residues in the CDR3.

This chain connects TRBV9 to TRBJ2-5; D possibly corresponds to TRBD1 (5 bases). This CDR3 region has 14 residues. The V end was cut by 0 bases, the J end by 1 base, with 7 bases between. Germline CDR1 SGDLS, CDR2 YYNGEE. DNA for the CDR3: TGTGCCAGCAGCGTAGAGGGGCTCCAAGAGACCCAGTACTTC. Translation gives CASSVEGLQETQYF.

This sequence joins TRBV27 and TRBJ1-5, with D maybe TRBD1 (5 bases). With 7 bases removed from V and 7 bases from J, the gap between germline ends came to 14 bases. The CDR3 covers 13 residues. CDR1 and CDR2 from the germline V gene are MNHEY and SMNVEV (reference sequence). The CDR3 reads CASTTGFNQPQHF. The CDR3 DNA sequence: TGTGCCAGCACCACAGGATTCAACCAGCCCCAGCATTTT.

On this clonotype itself: The conserved final phenylalanine or tryptophan is absent from the CDR3, which likely points to a read error. CDR3 sequence reads: CASSPREGANTGELFV. The DNA for the CDR3 is TGTGCCAGCTCACCAAGAGAGGGCGCGAACACCGGGGAGCTGTTTGTT. The rearrangement links TRBV18 to TRBJ2-2; D might be TRBD2 (5 bases). This CDR3 has 16 residues. V shed 2 bases and J shed 0 bases, with 10 bases lying between them. Germline values: CDR1 KGHSH, CDR2 LQKENI.

This chain joins TRBV20-1 and TRBJ2-7; a weak D match, TRBD1 (5 bases). The CDR3 sequence is 16 residues long. Germline V gene sequence: CDR1 DFQATT, CDR2 SNEGSKA (reference sequence). V shed 0 bases and J shed 2 bases, with 17 bases lying between them. CDR3 amino acids: CSARDLERGSPYEQYF. CDR3 nucleotides: TGCAGTGCTAGAGATTTAGAAAGGGGCAGTCCCTACGAGCAGTACTTC.

This clonotype occurred many times. The gene calls are TRBV12-3 or TRBV12-4 and TRBJ2-5, with TRBD2 matching 7 bases. V was pared by 2 bases and J by 2 bases, with 5 bases of the junction left unmatched. This CDR3 comprises 15 residues. CDR3 bases: TGTGCCAGCAGTTTAACTAGCGACGAACAAGAGACCCAGTACTTC. Translation gives CASSLTSDEQETQYF.

To note about this clonotype: One base away lies a much larger clone, so this may be a sequencing read error. V is TRBV24-1 and J is TRBJ2-5; 9 positions match TRBD2. V lost 6 bases, J lost 5 bases, and 6 bases stayed unmatched. CDR3 length equals 14 residues. CDR1 is KGHDR, CDR2 SFDVKD, per germline. As DNA, the CDR3 is TGTGCCACCAGTATGGCGGGGGGGCCGGAGACCCAGTACTTC. It encodes CATSMAGGPETQYF.

The chain is built from TRBV19 and TRBJ2-2, with TRBD1 identical over 9 bases. V lost 0 bases, J lost 3 bases, and 8 bases stayed unmatched. This CDR3 comprises 18 residues. Germline V gene sequence: CDR1 LNHDA, CDR2 SQIVND (reference sequence). This CDR3 is CASSIEAGDRGYTGELFF. CDR3 bases: TGTGCCAGTAGTATAGAGGCGGGAGACAGGGGGTACACCGGGGAGCTGTTTTTT.

The J gene is TRBJ1-5, the V gene TRBV2; D unclear. Germline V gene sequence: CDR1 SNHLY, CDR2 FYNNEI. Trimming shortened V by 0 bases and J by 3 bases, and 9 bases separated the two germline ends. CDR3 length: 15 amino acids. The CDR3: CASSEAPGHNQPQHF. For the CDR3, the DNA is TGTGCCAGCAGTGAAGCACCGGGCCACAATCAGCCCCAGCATTTT.

The V gene is TRBV6-1, the J gene TRBJ1-1, with D unresolved. CDR3 length: 12 residues. Germline CDR1 MNHNS, CDR2 SASEGT. Trimming cost V 6 bases and J 7 bases, with 12 bases left between them. CDR3 region: CASRNGRNEAFF. The CDR3 bases are TGTGCCAGCAGGAACGGACGGAATGAAGCTTTCTTT.

At least ten counts were recorded for this clonotype. V usage is TRBV7-6 and J usage is TRBJ2-6; D is ambiguous. CDR1 is SGHVS, CDR2 FNYEAQ, per germline. The CDR3 is 15 residues long. The ends were cut back, 4 bases at V and 2 bases at J, with 9 bases in the middle. The DNA for the CDR3 is TGTGCCAGCAGCTCGCAAGGAACTGGGGCCAACGTCCTGACTTTC. Translation gives CASSSQGTGANVLTF.

This clonotype appeared many times. This may be a read error: a much more frequent sequence differs by one nucleotide. The chain has TRBV12-3 or TRBV12-4 and TRBJ1-1, with D possibly matching TRBD1 (5 bases). This CDR3 contains 17 residues. CDR3 protein: CASSFDGRRVANIEAFF. CDR3 in DNA: TGTGCCAGCAGCTTTGACGGCCGCAGGGTAGCGAACATTGAAGCTTTCTTT.

This clonotype showed up many times. The genes are TRBV7-9 and TRBJ1-2; D remains ambiguous. The CDR3 is made up of 14 amino acids. Germline V gene data show CDR1 as SEHNR and CDR2 as FQNEAQ (reference sequence). Trimming left V 5 bases short and J 5 bases short, with 15 bases between. CDR3 in DNA: TGTGCCAGCAGCAGACGGACCGCTCCTTATGGCTACACCTTC. Its protein is CASSRRTAPYGYTF.

This clonotype was counted many times. The chain carries TRBV7-8 and TRBJ1-5, with D tentatively TRBD1 (5 bases). Germline CDR1 and CDR2: SGHVS and FQNEAQ. Trimming stripped 6 bases from V and 5 bases from J, with 11 bases between. The CDR3 is 13 amino acids. CDR3 bases: TGTGCCAGCAGTCAGGGATTGGATCAGCCCCAGCATTTT. As protein: CASSQGLDQPQHF.

This clonotype was found many times. This rearrangement joins TRBV5-1 to TRBJ1-3; perhaps TRBD1 as D (5 bases). Looked up from germline, CDR1 is SGHRS and CDR2 is YFSETQ. The CDR3 contains 16 residues. V shed 1 base and J shed 0 bases, with 11 bases lying between them. The CDR3 region has the DNA TGCGCCAGCAGCTTGTCAGGGTTCGTCTCTGGAAACACCATATATTTT. Its protein product is CASSLSGFVSGNTIYF.

With regard to this clonotype: One base away lies a much larger clone, so this may be a sequencing read error. This chain connects TRBV19 to TRBJ2-4, with no clear D. From germline, CDR1 is LNHDA and CDR2 SQIVND (reference sequence). This CDR3 region has 16 residues. In DNA form, the CDR3 reads TGTGCCGGTAGTAGGACGGAGACGGTAGCCAAAAACATTCAGTACTTC. As protein: CAGSRTETVAKNIQYF.

The rearrangement joins TRBV12-3 or TRBV12-4 to TRBJ1-5, with D perhaps TRBD1 (6 bases). The CDR3 is 15 residues long. V shed 6 bases and J shed 6 bases, with 18 bases lying between them. In DNA form, the CDR3 reads TGTGCCAGCAGACAGACAGGCGGGGTGGCTCAGCCCCAGCATTTT. Its protein product is CASRQTGGVAQPQHF.

The chain carries TRBV5-1 and TRBJ2-5; either TRBD1 or TRBD2 may supply D (5 bases each). The CDR3 has 15 amino acids. Trimming took off 1 base at V and 1 base at J, with 11 bases between the two ends. Germline lookup yields CDR1 SGHRS and CDR2 YFSETQ. As DNA, the CDR3 is TGCGCCAGCAGCTTGAGTTTGGGGACCCAAGAGACCCAGTACTTC. Its protein product is CASSLSLGTQETQYF.

This clonotype was counted ten times or more. One end of the junction fails to match germline, which may point to a read error. The V gene is TRBV29-1, the J gene TRBJ1-5; D is undetermined. This CDR3 has 14 residues. Germline V lookup: CDR1 SQVTM, CDR2 ANQGSEA. The CDR3: CSVVSGSSDQPQHF. For the CDR3, the DNA is TGCAGCGTTGTATCGGGGAGTAGCGATCAGCCCCAGCATTTT.

This clonotype has ten or more counts. The rearrangement joins TRBV15 to TRBJ2-7, with D hard to call. The CDR3 contains 13 residues. V shed 1 base and J shed 4 bases, with 8 bases lying between them. Germline V gives CDR1 LNHNV, CDR2 YYDKDF (reference sequence). The CDR3 DNA follows: TGTGCCACCAGCAGAGGTTCAGGATACGAGCAGTACTTC. It codes for CATSRGSGYEQYF.

The sample holds many counts of this clonotype. CDR3 DNA: TGTGCCAGCACCCTCCGGGGGAAGAACACCGGGGAGCTGTTTTTT. Translating gives CASTLRGKNTGELFF. V gene TRBV12-3 or TRBV12-4 combines with J gene TRBJ2-2; D perhaps matches TRBD2 (6 bases). Trimming left V 7 bases short and J 1 base short, with 13 bases between. CDR3 length: 15 amino acids.

The sample holds many counts of this clonotype. A much larger clone differs from this one at a single base, so this may be a read error. The chain joins TRBV12-3 or TRBV12-4 to TRBJ2-7, with unresolved D. CDR3 size: 11 residues. The CDR3 is CASSFDYGQYF. CDR3 nucleotide sequence: TGTGCCAGCAGTTTCGATTACGGGCAGTACTTC.